The clone carrying this T cell receptor beta chain has more than one count but fewer than ten. Its target is not known. The data originate from a study of CD8+ T cells in alopecia areata. The CDR3 extends over 11 amino acids. Germline-derived CDR1 and CDR2 are WSHSY and SAAADI. V gave up 0 bases and J gave up 8 bases, with 4 bases separating them. RNA extraction was followed by reverse transcription into cDNA, which acted as the sequencing template. TCRdb's table, derived via immunoSEQ multiplex PCR, lists solely in-frame clones and lacks some. This sample has 140,000 or so clones; approximately 65% occur once, and the top ten carry 30% to 45%. PBMC-derived CD4+ and CD8+ T cells were sorted. Overall study results and limits: Higher clonality and more expanded CD8+ clones appeared in lesional than normal scalp.

This chain connects TRBV10-2 to TRBJ1-2; D gene unclear. The sample consisted of CD8+ T cells sorted from blood. The sequence came from a human donor in good health. The CDR3 DNA follows: TGCGCCAGCAGTGAGTCGGTGGGCTACACCTTC. This gives the protein CASSESVGYTF.